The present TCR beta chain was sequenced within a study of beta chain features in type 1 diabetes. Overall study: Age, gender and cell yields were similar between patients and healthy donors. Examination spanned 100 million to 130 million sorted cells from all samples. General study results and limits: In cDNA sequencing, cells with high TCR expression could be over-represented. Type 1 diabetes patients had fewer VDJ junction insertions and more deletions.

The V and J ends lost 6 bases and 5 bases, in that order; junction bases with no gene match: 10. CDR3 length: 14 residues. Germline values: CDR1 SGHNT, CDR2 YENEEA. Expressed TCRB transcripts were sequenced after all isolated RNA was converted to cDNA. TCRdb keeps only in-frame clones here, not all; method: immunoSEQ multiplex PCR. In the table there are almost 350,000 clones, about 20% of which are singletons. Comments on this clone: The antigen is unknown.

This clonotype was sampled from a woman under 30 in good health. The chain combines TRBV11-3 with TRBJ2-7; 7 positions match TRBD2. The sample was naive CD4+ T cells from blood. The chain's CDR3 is CASRRGGLADEQYF. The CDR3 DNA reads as TGTGCCAGCAGGAGGGGAGGTCTAGCGGACGAGCAGTACTTC.